The 10 T cell receptor beta chains in this list originate from one sample, sequenced in a study of blood T cell repertoires in COVID-19. Measured with immunoSEQ multiplex PCR; TCRdb has only the in-frame clones, and not every one. The sample carries over 250,000 clones, about 81% recorded once. The sequenced sample was peripheral blood. The receptor set was obtained from a human donor with COVID-19, enrolled during active disease. The donor label of this sample is uncertain.

This chain joins TRBV28 and TRBJ1-5; TRBD1 is a possible D gene (6 bases). The V gene's germline CDR1 is MDHEN and CDR2 SYDVKM. V dropped 6 bases and J dropped 1 base, with 16 bases sitting between them. This CDR3 is 16 amino acids long. The CDR3 sequence: CASRRTGLGSNQPQHF. The CDR3 nucleotides are TGTGCCAGCAGACGTACAGGGTTAGGAAGCAATCAGCCCCAGCATTTT.

The chain joins TRBV2 to TRBJ1-2; 10 nucleotides align to TRBD1. The CDR3 has 12 amino acids. From germline, CDR1 is SNHLY and CDR2 FYNNEI. Trimming took 6 bases from V and 8 from J; bases not matched to a gene: 3. In nucleotides, the CDR3 is TGTGCCAGCAGGGGGGACAGGGGAGGCTACACCTTC. The encoded protein is CASRGDRGGYTF.

The CDR3, as DNA: TGCGCCAGCAGCCAGGGGACACAGGCGGGACTATCCCAAGAGACCCAGTACTTC. Its translation: CASSQGTQAGLSQETQYF. The chain combines TRBV4-1 with TRBJ2-5, with D possibly TRBD2 on 7 matching bases. Germline V gives CDR1 MGHRA, CDR2 YSYEKL. This CDR3 has 18 amino acids. V was cut by 3 bases and J by 1 base, with 21 bases left in between.

This clone was observed a single time. Here the CDR3 reads CATSDRPGASSYNEQFF. The CDR3 DNA sequence: TGTGCCACCAGTGACAGACCAGGGGCAAGCTCCTACAATGAGCAGTTCTTC. The genes are TRBV24-1 and TRBJ2-1, with D perhaps TRBD1 (6 bases). The V end lost 4 bases, the J end lost 0 bases, and 15 bases lay between the germline ends. Germline CDR1 KGHDR, CDR2 SFDVKD. The length of the CDR3 is 17 residues.

The V gene is TRBV9, the J gene TRBJ1-3, with 7 bases matching TRBD1. Unmatched junction bases numbered 2, after V lost 3 bases and J lost 2 bases. The CDR3 sequence is 14 residues long. CDR1 is SGDLS and CDR2 is YYNGEE in the germline V gene. DNA of the CDR3: TGTGCCAGCAGCGGGACAGGAACTGGAAACACCATATATTTT. The encoded protein is CASSGTGTGNTIYF.

This clone appeared a single time. The gene calls are TRBV11-3 and TRBJ2-1; possibly TRBD2 for D (7 bases). Deletions cut 5 bases from V and 6 bases from J, with 17 bases between. Germline V gene sequence: CDR1 SGHNT, CDR2 YENEEA. The CDR3 sequence is 15 residues long. CDR3 sequence: CASSLRGGRSNEQFF. The DNA for the CDR3 is TGTGCCAGCAGCCTAAGGGGGGGACGTAGCAATGAGCAGTTCTTC.

This clone appeared a few times. V usage is TRBV5-5 and J usage is TRBJ2-7, with 10 bases matching TRBD2. V lost 4 bases and J lost 0; bases outside the gene matches: 4. The CDR3 runs to 15 residues. The germline V gene has CDR1 SGHKS and CDR2 YYEKEE (reference sequence). CDR3 coding DNA: TGTGCCAGCAGCCTGCGGACTAGCGGCTCCTACGAGCAGTACTTC. This sequence encodes CASSLRTSGSYEQYF.

The genes are TRBV7-8 and TRBJ2-1; 8 bases are a match to TRBD2. Per germline, CDR1 SGHVS and CDR2 FQNEAQ. V lost 2 bases, J lost 16 bases, and 7 bases stayed unmatched. The CDR3 is made up of 12 amino acids. The CDR3 here is CASSLSYGRGFF. The CDR3 nucleotides are TGTGCCAGCAGCTTATCTTACGGGAGGGGCTTCTTC.

This clone was counted between two and nine times. V gene TRBV2 combines with J gene TRBJ1-2, with TRBD1 matching over 10 bases. After removal of 5 bases from V and 0 bases from J, the junction contained 3 bases not matched to a gene. CDR1 SNHLY and CDR2 FYNNEI come from the germline V gene. The CDR3 spans 15 residues. DNA for the CDR3: TGTGCCAGCAGTTGGACAGGGGGAGCTAACTATGGCTACACCTTC. This gives the protein CASSWTGGANYGYTF. Full variable domain (rest looked up from reference TRBV2 and TRBJ1-2): EPEVTQTPSHQVTQMGQEVILRCVPISNHLYFYWYRQILGQKVEFLVSFYNNEISEKSEIFDDQFSVERPDGSNFTLKIRSTKLEDSAMYFCASSWTGGANYGYTFGSGTRLTVV.

This clone was picked up a small number of times. V gene TRBV29-1 combines with J gene TRBJ1-1; a weak D match, TRBD1 (5 bases). Germline CDR1 reads SQVTM; CDR2 reads ANQGSEA. With 5 bases removed from V and 3 bases from J, the gap between germline ends came to 16 bases. CDR3 length: 14 amino acids. CDR3 sequence reads: CSVPPGVGDTEAFF. The CDR3 region has the DNA TGCAGCGTTCCCCCGGGGGTTGGGGACACTGAAGCTTTCTTT. The full variable domain, its missing parts supplied by reference TRBV29-1 and TRBJ1-1, is SAVISQKPSRDICQRGTSLTIQCQVDSQVTMMFWYRQQPGQSLTLIATANQGSEATYESGFVIDKFPISRPNLTFSTLTVSNMSPEDSSIYLCSVPPGVGDTEAFFGQGTRLTVV.